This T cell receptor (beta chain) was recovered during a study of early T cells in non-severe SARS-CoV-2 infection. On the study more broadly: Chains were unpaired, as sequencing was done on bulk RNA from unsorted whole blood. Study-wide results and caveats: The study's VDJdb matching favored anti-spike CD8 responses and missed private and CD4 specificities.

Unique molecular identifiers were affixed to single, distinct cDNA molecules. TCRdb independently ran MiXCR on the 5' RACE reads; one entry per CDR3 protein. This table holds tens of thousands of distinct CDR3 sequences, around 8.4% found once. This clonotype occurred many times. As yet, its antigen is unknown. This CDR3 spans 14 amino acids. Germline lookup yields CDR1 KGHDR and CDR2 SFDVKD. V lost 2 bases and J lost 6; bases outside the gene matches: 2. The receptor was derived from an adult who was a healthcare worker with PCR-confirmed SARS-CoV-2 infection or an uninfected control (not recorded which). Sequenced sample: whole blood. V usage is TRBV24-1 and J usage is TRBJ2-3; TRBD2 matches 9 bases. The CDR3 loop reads CATSDWLAGDTQYF. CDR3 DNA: TGTGCCACCAGTGATTGGCTAGCGGGGGATACGCAGTATTTT.